Below, one TCR beta chain is given with its context. What this receptor recognizes is not known. No much larger clone exists at a distance of one base, and base qualities are not known. Genomic DNA was used for TRB sequencing, which was performed with the immunoSEQ assay at survey resolution or with the hsTCRB kit. Under the source paper's analysis protocol: The immunoSEQ software handled the initial read processing, while the LymphoSeq R package was used for the repertoire analyses. Clonality was computed as 1 minus normalized Shannon entropy; Gini coefficient was also calculated for each TRB dataset. To infer phenotypes in unsorted samples, TRB sequences from sorted subsets of the recipient or donor were mapped onto unsorted samples from the same recipient. TCRdb carries this immuneACCESS record with in-frame sequences only. Its versions omit some clonotypes, under half of them owing to an unresolved V gene in the studies checked, with the rest unexplained. V, J and clone size reflect that table, while D and trimming were determined from the DNA. For this sample there are some 11,000 clones; around nine tenths appear just once. Of the sample, around 25% is held by the ten largest clones.

For CDR1 and CDR2, the germline V gene lists KGHSH and LQKENI. V loses 3 bases of germline sequence and J loses 1 base, and the interval between the two ends is 12 bases. From its cysteine to its phenylalanine, the CDR3 spans 15 amino acids. This entry keeps only the CDR3 DNA: 45 bases, framed from base 1. What this sample's treatment or condition label stands for: high-dose cyclophosphamide on days +3 and +4 as single-agent GVHD prophylaxis. Patients in the PTCy group got busulfan and fludarabine conditioning, a marrow graft from a related or unrelated donor, and cyclophosphamide on days +3 and +4. The PTCy-treated patients were drawn from a prospective, multi-institutional clinical trial. Peripheral blood and bone marrow mononuclear cells were isolated by Ficoll-Hypaque density centrifugation and cryopreserved. CD4+ and CD8+ T cells, including naive and memory subsets, were sorted by FACS on a FACSAria II.

The source of the sample is a study of T cells after posttransplantation cyclophosphamide listed by TCRdb under 2016. Study-level background: The study tracked T cell repertoire reconstitution by TRB sequencing after myeloablative bone marrow transplantation using posttransplantation cyclophosphamide as GVHD prophylaxis. In 3 patients, TRB sequencing was also performed on up to about 3 more blood samples taken 2 to 5.2 years after transplant, and in 4 patients, pretransplant blood was also TRB-sequenced. Blood from every one of the approximately 36 PTCy patients who had 1-year posttransplant specimens underwent TRB sequencing. Because TRA and TRB clonality correlated tightly in 8 to 10 samples, the subsequent TCR analyses were limited to TRB only. Antigen receptor sequencing covered samples from 35 PTCy-treated patients and fewer than 20 of their related bone marrow donors. Public TRB sequences were queried against a database of over 3,600 sequences associated with responses to pathogens, tumor antigens, self-antigens and alloantigens. Here is what the overall study found, with its caveats: Donor-recipient similarity was low at 1-2 months but increased during the first year, and donor CD8+ memory clones often dominated later blood repertoires. Across the roughly 40 patients, TRB clonality was highly associated with recipient CMV seropositivity and CMV reactivation, and diversity with PTCy was similar to that in the CNI/methotrexate controls. The TRB repertoires of T cells infiltrating skin or the GI tract showed only limited overlap with the TRB repertoires found in blood.

Sequencing used CD4+ T cells sorted from PBMCs, obtained after allogeneic stem cell transplant with posttransplant cyclophosphamide. The clonotype was recovered from a male patient aged 30 to 39 who received an allogeneic stem cell transplant from a related donor, was CMV-positive, and had acute GVHD only. After transplantation, some T cells may belong to the graft donor instead of the recipient. This chain is built from TRBV18 and TRBJ1-1; the D gene is not confidently resolved. This receptor has the CDR3 CASSPSVDSNTEAFF. Read as DNA, the sequence is TGTGCCAGCTCACCTTCGGTCGACTCGAACACTGAAGCTTTCTTT.